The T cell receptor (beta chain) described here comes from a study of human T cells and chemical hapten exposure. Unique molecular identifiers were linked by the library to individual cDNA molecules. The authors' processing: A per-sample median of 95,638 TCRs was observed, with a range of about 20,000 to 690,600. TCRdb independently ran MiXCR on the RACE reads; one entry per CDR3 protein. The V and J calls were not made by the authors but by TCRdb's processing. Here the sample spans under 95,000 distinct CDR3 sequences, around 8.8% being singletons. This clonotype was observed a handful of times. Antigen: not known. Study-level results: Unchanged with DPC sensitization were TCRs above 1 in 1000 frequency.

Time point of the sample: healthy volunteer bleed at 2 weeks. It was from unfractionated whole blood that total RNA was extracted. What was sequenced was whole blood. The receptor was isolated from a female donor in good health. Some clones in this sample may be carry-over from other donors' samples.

The CDR3 coding sequence is TGTGCCAGCAGACGCGACGACCCAGATACGCAGTATTTT. Its protein product is CASRRDDPDTQYF. The V and J genes are TRBV6-2 or TRBV6-3 and TRBJ2-3, with no clear D. This CDR3 is 13 amino acids long. CDR1 is MNHEY, CDR2 SVGEGT, per germline. V was clipped by 6 bases and J by 4 bases, with 11 bases between them.